The rows below give T cell receptor beta chains drawn from one sample of a study of neurological immune-mediated disorders. TCRdb fed the 5' RACE reads into MiXCR, producing one record per CDR3 protein. Here the sample spans under 90,000 distinct CDR3 sequences, around 9.6% being singletons. The specimen was PBMCs. The receptors come from a man aged 30 to 39 in good health. CDR3s include the opening cysteine and the closing phenylalanine or tryptophan.

V | CDR3
TRBV7-9 | CASSAGTGIWEQYF
TRBV27 | CASSFTSGIYNEQFF
TRBV11-2 | CASTWGAGEETQYF
TRBV6-5 | CASSYSKTVDTQYF
TRBV24-1 | CATSDYRVNEQFF
TRBV5-1 | CASSLSRPPDTQYF
TRBV7-3 | CASSLNPGSYGYTF
TRBV5-1 | CASSFSRGGAGTEAFF
TRBV10-3 | CAISDRDTNYGYTF
TRBV5-1 | CASSLTATNEKLFF
TRBV15 | CATSRRPRDTYSYEQYF
TRBV20-1 | CSASPGLAGATSTDTQYF
TRBV4-1 | CASSPHGQKETQYF
TRBV7-3 | CASSFGQGGEAFF
TRBV6-4 | CASSETQDTGELFF
TRBV7-6 | CASSLAGGRETQYF
TRBV5-1 | CASSTQGNGNTIYF
TRBV12-3/TRBV12-4 | CASSLGDTNTGELFF
TRBV5-1 | CASRPDRDEQYF
TRBV7-7 | CASSQPSTDTQYF
TRBV5-1 | CASRLGLAGDEQFF
TRBV7-9 | CASSGLAGVWSYNEQFF
TRBV5-5 | CASSWGRAVVETQYF
TRBV28 | CASSLGDPKIYEQYF
TRBV20-1 | CSASYIQMNTDTQYF
TRBV7-3 | CASSLGRGGTEQYF
TRBV9 | CASSVGQGDNEQFF
TRBV5-1 | CASTEGQSYGYTF
TRBV20-1 | CSALGLADNEQFF
TRBV2 | CASSEAPGLGQYF
TRBV6-6 | CASSYGGLKDSYEQYF
TRBV7-8 | CASSLTPGPFNEQFF
TRBV11-2 | CASSQNHGQNNEQFF
TRBV29-1 | CSVEGGAEGSYTDTQYF
TRBV27 | CASSFGDRGFYEQYF
TRBV3-1 | CASSQESRGLAGVETQYF
TRBV6-6 | CASSWGRGSSGANVLTF
TRBV6-2/TRBV6-3 | CASSPGTGDTGELFF
TRBV5-1 | CASSLVESGANVLTF
TRBV20-1 | CSAREVYDTGELFF
TRBV24-1 | CATSETTDSTDTQYF
TRBV5-1 | CASSLVPGGAYEQYF
TRBV5-1 | CASSSGLAESTDTQYF